This TCR beta chain was identified in a study of OX40 agonist ivuxolimab in advanced cancers. Study-wide context: Ivuxolimab, which targeted the costimulatory receptor OX40 (CD134), was an agonistic, fully human IgG2 monoclonal antibody. Three dose-escalation patients achieved partial responses, one with hepatocellular carcinoma and two with cutaneous melanoma. Patients were allowed to have had prior anti-PD-1, anti-PD-L1 or anti-CTLA-4 therapy, and approximately 40% of the dose-escalation patients had previously received checkpoint inhibitors. A male proportion of approximately 83% and a mean age of approximately 55 years, ranging from 23 to 79, were recorded for the dose-escalation cohort. Peripheral TCRbeta sequencing aimed to test whether ivuxolimab altered TCR sequence diversity and caused clonal T-cell expansion. Intravenous ivuxolimab was administered to patients every 2 weeks at six dose levels: 0.01, 0.1, 0.3, 1.5, 3 and 10 mg/kg. Of the roughly 53 patients in dose escalation, some 20 had hepatocellular carcinoma, about 15 had melanoma, 9 had renal cell carcinoma and 9 had head and neck cancer. The paper describes the monotherapy dose-escalation part (N = 52 patients) of the phase I trial of ivuxolimab.

Spanning cysteine to phenylalanine, the CDR3 consists of 12 amino acids. The retained sequence is limited to the CDR3, 36 bases, with the frame set at the first base. The germline V gene sets CDR1 to MNHEY and CDR2 to SVGAGI. The germline ends are 1 base apart after V is trimmed by 0 bases and J by 5 bases. With respect to this clone: Its antigen specificity is not known. No much larger clone is present one base from it, and per-base qualities are unavailable.

For sequencing of the TCRbeta CDR3 region, genomic DNA was extracted from the sorted cells. The immunoSEQ Assay was used for sequencing of TCRbeta CDR3 regions. TCRdb limited this immuneACCESS table to in-frame rearrangements with V and J called. A share of clones is missing; checked studies link under half to unresolved V genes, and the rest is unexplained. This sample is represented by some 70,000 clones; about 84% of them were singletons. Of the sample, 8.2% falls within the top ten clones. The trial excluded patients who had a history of autoimmune disease or were on systemic immunosuppression. In every dose cohort, peripheral blood was drawn for TCR sequencing at baseline, cycle 4 day 1, and cycle 7 day 1. Samples were obtained from an open-label, multicenter, first-in-human phase I dose-escalation trial of ivuxolimab. The trial enrolled adults with locally advanced or metastatic head and neck squamous cell, hepatocellular, melanoma or renal cell carcinoma. CD4+ and CD8+ T cells were sorted separately from peripheral blood before TCR sequencing.

Findings and caveats that apply to the study as a whole: After ivuxolimab, more expanded clones were found on average in CD8+ T cells than in CD4+ T cells. At doses of 0.1 to 3.0 mg/kg, clonal expansion of both CD4+ and CD8+ blood T cells was observed from baseline to week 6. Low levels of normalized T-cell clonal expansion were also seen in some nonresponding patients. In partial responders in the 0.1-3.0 mg/kg groups, normalized peripheral clonal expansion was found to be among the lowest, especially among CD8+ T cells. The antigen specificity of the peripheral T cells that underwent clonal expansion was not determined.

This receptor was identified in an adult with an advanced solid tumor such as melanoma, head and neck, liver or kidney cancer. The chain was built from TRBV6-5 and TRBJ2-2, with the D segment identity uncertain. This material consisted of CD4+ or CD8+ T cells sorted from blood, taken in a trial of the OX40 agonist ivuxolimab. DNA sequence: TGTGCCAGCAGTTACTCAACCGGGGAGCTGTTTTTT. Its translation is CASSYSTGELFF.